This T cell receptor (beta chain) emerged from a study of blood T cell repertoires in COVID-19. The V and J ends lost 6 bases and 4 bases, in that order; junction bases with no gene match: 6. Germline assignment: CDR1 SGHDT and CDR2 YYEEEE. CDR3 length: 15 amino acids. In the original processing: Counts of nucleated cells, estimated from reference gene primer amplification, were obtained. The data were produced by immunoSEQ multiplex PCR, yet TCRdb's version contains in-frame clones alone and is incomplete. V and J calls plus clone size are reproduced from that table; the DNA served to infer D and trimming. The sample consists of roughly 69,000 clones, approximately 85% of them appearing once.

This chain links TRBV5-6 with TRBJ2-2; TRBD2 matches 10 bases. This receptor was obtained from a human donor in a cohort sampled during active COVID-19. Source material: peripheral blood. The CDR3 nucleotides are TGTGCCAGCACCCTAGCGGGGGTCCTCACCGGGGAGCTGTTTTTT. Its translation: CASTLAGVLTGELFF.